These 21 T cell receptor beta chains were sequenced from one sample in a study of cytomegalovirus exposure and HLA in healthy donors. PCR was performed using 60 Vbeta and 13 Jbeta primers. Sequencing was performed with immunoSEQ multiplex PCR; in TCRdb, only in-frame clones are kept and a portion is missing. The sample has around 150,000 clones; around 77% are singletons. Sequencing was carried out using PBMCs. These TCRs come from a woman aged 45-65 years in good health and CMV-seronegative.

J is TRBJ2-1 and V is TRBV7-6; TRBD2 matches 9 bases. Germline V lookup: CDR1 SGHVS, CDR2 FNYEAQ. This CDR3 has 16 residues. V lost 3 bases, J lost 9 bases, and 12 bases stayed unmatched. The CDR3 DNA sequence: TGTGCCAGCAGCTTTGCAGGACTAGCGTTACGTAGTGAGCAGTTCTTC. Residues: CASSFAGLALRSEQFF.

The rearrangement uses TRBV27 and TRBJ2-7, with D unclear. The CDR3 covers 13 residues. The V gene lost 2 bases and the J gene lost 5 bases, with 10 bases spanning the gap. Germline V gene sequence: CDR1 MNHEY, CDR2 SMNVEV (reference sequence). The CDR3 DNA sequence: TGTGCCAGCAGTTTAGGTATAGTGGACGAGCAGTACTTC. Translating gives CASSLGIVDEQYF.

The gene calls are TRBV6-1 and TRBJ2-5; D perhaps matches TRBD1 (5 bases). Per the germline V gene, CDR1 is MNHNS and CDR2 is SASEGT. This CDR3 spans 13 amino acids. V gave up 7 bases and J gave up 4 bases, with 13 bases separating them. The CDR3 bases are TGTGCCAGCATCTCGACAGTGGGAGAGACCCAGTACTTC. Protein product: CASISTVGETQYF.

The V gene is TRBV9, the J gene TRBJ2-3; a weak D match, TRBD1 (5 bases). Germline V gives CDR1 SGDLS, CDR2 YYNGEE. V was shortened by 3 bases and J by 0 bases, with 8 bases between the two germline ends. This CDR3 is 14 amino acids long. This CDR3 reads CASSEGSSTDTQYF. CDR3 sequence (DNA): TGTGCCAGCAGCGAGGGGTCGAGCACAGATACGCAGTATTTT.

The chain joins TRBV5-1 to TRBJ1-1, with 7 bases identical to TRBD1. This CDR3 has 15 residues. Trimming removed 4 bases from V and 3 bases from J; junction bases left unmatched: 9. The germline V gene encodes CDR1 SGHRS and CDR2 YFSETQ. The CDR3 here is CASSVEGARDTEAFF. CDR3 in DNA: TGCGCCAGCAGCGTGGAGGGGGCGCGGGACACTGAAGCTTTCTTT.

This chain connects TRBV28 to TRBJ1-2; the D gene is possibly TRBD1 (6 bases). Trimming took off 7 bases at V and 6 bases at J, with 15 bases between the two ends. The germline gives CDR1 MDHEN, CDR2 SYDVKM. The CDR3 loop spans 13 amino acids. The CDR3 spells CASTLFRGDGYTF. The CDR3 DNA follows: TGTGCCAGCACCTTATTCAGGGGTGATGGCTACACCTTC.

The chain uses TRBV7-2 and TRBJ2-3, with D maybe TRBD1 (5 bases). Germline V lookup: CDR1 SGHTA, CDR2 FQGNSA. This CDR3 contains 14 residues. The ends were cut back, 2 bases at V and 3 bases at J, with 9 bases in the middle. For the CDR3, the DNA is TGTGCCAGCAGCTTAAGGCAGGGAACAGATACGCAGTATTTT. Protein product: CASSLRQGTDTQYF.

This clone was seen only a few times. The J gene is TRBJ1-6, the V gene TRBV28, with D possibly TRBD1 on 5 matching bases. This CDR3 is 16 amino acids long. Germline-derived CDR1 and CDR2 are MDHEN and SYDVKM. The V end was cut by 2 bases, the J end by 2 bases, with 10 bases between. As DNA, the CDR3 is TGTGCCAGCAGTTTACCCCCAGGGCCCTATAATTCACCCCTCCACTTT. Protein: CASSLPPGPYNSPLHF.

The rearrangement uses TRBV7-2 and TRBJ2-2; D gene unclear. The germline V gene encodes CDR1 SGHTA and CDR2 FQGNSA. V shed 1 base and J shed 5 bases, with 8 bases lying between them. CDR3 size: 14 residues. The CDR3 bases are TGTGCCAGCAGCTTAGAACGGGTAACCGGGGAGCTGTTTTTT. Its translation: CASSLERVTGELFF. The whole variable domain, remainder taken from reference TRBV7-2 and TRBJ2-2, is GAGVSQSPSNKVTEKGKDVELRCDPISGHTALYWYRQSLGQGLEFLIYFQGNSAPDKSGLPSDRFSAERTGGSVSTLTIQRTQQEDSAVYLCASSLERVTGELFFGEGSRLTVL.

The V and J genes are TRBV7-9 and TRBJ2-5; D might be TRBD2 (5 bases). Germline V lookup: CDR1 SEHNR, CDR2 FQNEAQ (reference sequence). The CDR3 covers 13 residues. V lost 4 bases and J 5 bases, leaving 11 bases between the germline ends. Here the CDR3 DNA reads TGTGCCAGCAGCTGGACCGGGATGGAGACCCAGTACTTC. Encoded protein: CASSWTGMETQYF.

This clone was observed once. This sequence joins TRBV28 and TRBJ2-7; D is perhaps TRBD1 (6 bases). This CDR3 spans 14 amino acids. V lost 0 bases and J 4 bases, leaving 10 bases between the germline ends. Germline CDR1 MDHEN, CDR2 SYDVKM. As DNA, the CDR3 is TGTGCCAGCAGTTTATGGGGGGCGCGGTACGAGCAGTACTTC. Encoded protein: CASSLWGARYEQYF.

The chain employs TRBV27 and TRBJ2-7, with D perhaps TRBD1 (5 bases). V was cut by 3 bases and J by 6 bases, with 12 bases left in between. CDR3 size: 13 residues. Germline V gene lookup returns CDR1 MNHEY and CDR2 SMNVEV (reference sequence). Here the CDR3 DNA reads TGTGCCAGCAGTTTGGCCAGGGCCGCCGAGCAGTACTTC. Translating it yields CASSLARAAEQYF.

This clone turned up a few times. This chain joins TRBV30 and TRBJ2-5, with a tentative D call TRBD1 (6 bases). CDR3 length: 13 residues. V shed 5 bases and J shed 3 bases, with 13 bases lying between them. Germline assignment: CDR1 GTSNPN and CDR2 SVGIG (reference sequence). In DNA form, the CDR3 reads TGTGCCTGGTCCCAGGGGTCCGAAGAGACCCAGTACTTC. It encodes CAWSQGSEETQYF.

This chain uses TRBV18 with TRBJ1-2; TRBD1 aligns across 7 bases. This CDR3 is 13 amino acids long. Trimming cost V 3 bases and J 8 bases; bases outside gene matches: 6. The germline gives CDR1 KGHSH, CDR2 LQKENI. Here the CDR3 reads CASSPDRVGGYTF. The CDR3 coding sequence is TGTGCCAGCTCACCCGACAGGGTCGGGGGCTACACCTTC. The full variable domain, its missing parts supplied by reference TRBV18 and TRBJ1-2, is NAGVMQNPRHLVRRRGQEARLRCSPMKGHSHVYWYRQLPEEGLKFMVYLQKENIIDESGMPKERFSAEFPKEGPSILRIQQVVRGDSAAYFCASSPDRVGGYTFGSGTRLTVV.

J is TRBJ2-1 and V is TRBV9; weak D call: TRBD2 (5 bases). V was clipped by 0 bases and J by 10 bases, with 14 bases between them. Per the germline V gene, CDR1 is SGDLS and CDR2 is YYNGEE. This CDR3 is 14 amino acids long. CDR3 nucleotide sequence: TGTGCCAGCAGCGTAGGGGGTAGCGTTAGCGAGCAGTTCTTC. Translation: CASSVGGSVSEQFF. Together with reference TRBV9 and TRBJ2-1, the CDR3 gives the full variable domain: DSGVTQTPKHLITATGQRVTLRCSPRSGDLSVYWYQQSLDQGLQFLIQYYNGEERAKGNILERFSAQQFPDLHSELNLSSLELGDSALYFCASSVGGSVSEQFFGPGTRLTVL.

This rearrangement joins TRBV7-3 to TRBJ2-7; 7 nucleotides agree with TRBD2. This CDR3 has 15 amino acids. The J segment lost 2 bases and the V segment lost 5 bases, leaving 9 bases of the junction unmatched. The V gene's germline CDR1 is SGHTA and CDR2 FQGTGA. CDR3 DNA: TGTGCCAGCAGCCAAAGTAGCGGGTTACCCTACGAGCAGTACTTC. Residues: CASSQSSGLPYEQYF.

On this clone: At one end the junction does not follow the germline gene, possibly because of a read error. The CDR3: CASSLQGSDSPLHF. DNA for the CDR3: TGTGCTAGCAGCTTACAGGGGTCGGATTCACCCCTCCACTTT. The J gene is TRBJ1-6, the V gene TRBV7-7, with 7 bases identical to TRBD1. Germline V gene sequence: CDR1 SSHAT, CDR2 FNYEAQ (reference sequence). The CDR3 length is 14 residues.

The rearrangement uses TRBV19 and TRBJ1-5; D remains ambiguous. The V gene's germline CDR1 is LNHDA and CDR2 SQIVND (reference sequence). With 1 base removed from V and 3 bases from J, the gap between germline ends came to 7 bases. The CDR3 covers 14 residues. CDR3 amino acids: CASSIGTYNQPQHF. The CDR3 DNA reads as TGTGCCAGTAGTATAGGGACTTACAATCAGCCCCAGCATTTT.

A word on this clone: One end of the junction fails to match germline, which may point to a read error. This same CDR3 is encoded by further DNA sequences in the sample. The J gene is TRBJ1-1, the V gene TRBV19; D ambiguous. In germline, CDR1 is LNHDA, CDR2 SQIVND (reference sequence). This CDR3 is 11 amino acids long. The CDR3 coding sequence is TGTGCCAGTAGTATCGGAGCTGAAGCTTTTTTT. Protein: CASSIGAEAFF.

This clone was seen a few times. The rearrangement joins TRBV27 to TRBJ2-1; TRBD2 is a possible D gene (5 bases). The CDR3 totals 13 residues. The germline gives CDR1 MNHEY, CDR2 SMNVEV (reference sequence). V dropped 6 bases and J dropped 12 bases, with 18 bases sitting between them. The CDR3 here is CASSAAGIAPQFF. CDR3 sequence (DNA): TGTGCCAGCAGCGCTGCCGGGATCGCGCCGCAGTTCTTC.

The rearrangement joins TRBV5-4 to TRBJ2-7, with TRBD2 identical over 8 bases. Germline assignment: CDR1 SGHNT and CDR2 YYREEE (reference sequence). V trimming: 4 bases; J trimming: 1 base; junction bases outside the gene matches: 7. CDR3 length: 15 amino acids. CDR3 region: CASSVGGGFSYEQYF. The CDR3 nucleotides read TGTGCCAGCAGCGTCGGGGGGGGCTTTTCCTACGAGCAGTACTTC.